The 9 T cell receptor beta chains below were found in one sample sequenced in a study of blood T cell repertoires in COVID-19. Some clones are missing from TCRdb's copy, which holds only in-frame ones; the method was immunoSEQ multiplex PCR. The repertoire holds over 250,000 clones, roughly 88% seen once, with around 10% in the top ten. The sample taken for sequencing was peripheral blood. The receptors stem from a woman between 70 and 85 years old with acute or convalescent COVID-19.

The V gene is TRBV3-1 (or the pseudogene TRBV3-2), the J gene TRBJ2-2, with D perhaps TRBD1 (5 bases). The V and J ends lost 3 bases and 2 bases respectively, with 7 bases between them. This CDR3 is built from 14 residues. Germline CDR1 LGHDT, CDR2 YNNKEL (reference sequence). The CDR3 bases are TGTGCCAGCAGCCACAGGGCCAACACCGGGGAGCTGTTTTTT. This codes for CASSHRANTGELFF.

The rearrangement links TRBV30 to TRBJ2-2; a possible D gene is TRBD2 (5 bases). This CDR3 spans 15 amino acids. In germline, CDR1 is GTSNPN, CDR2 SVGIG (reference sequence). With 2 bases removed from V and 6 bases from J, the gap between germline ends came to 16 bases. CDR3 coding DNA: TGTGCCTGGAGTTACGGCAGCGGACGCTCCGGGGAGCTGTTTTTT. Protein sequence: CAWSYGSGRSGELFF.

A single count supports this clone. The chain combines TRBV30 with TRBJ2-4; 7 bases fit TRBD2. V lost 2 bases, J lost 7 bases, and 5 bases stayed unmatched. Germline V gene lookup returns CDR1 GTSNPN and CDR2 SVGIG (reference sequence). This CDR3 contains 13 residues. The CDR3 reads CAWSWGGQNIQYF. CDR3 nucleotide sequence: TGTGCCTGGAGTTGGGGGGGTCAGAACATTCAGTACTTC.

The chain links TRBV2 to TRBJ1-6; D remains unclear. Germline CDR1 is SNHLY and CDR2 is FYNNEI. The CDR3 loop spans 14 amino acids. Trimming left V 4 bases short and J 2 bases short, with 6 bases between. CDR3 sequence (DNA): TGTGCCAGCAGTGGGCAGACCTATAATTCACCCCTCCACTTT. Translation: CASSGQTYNSPLHF.

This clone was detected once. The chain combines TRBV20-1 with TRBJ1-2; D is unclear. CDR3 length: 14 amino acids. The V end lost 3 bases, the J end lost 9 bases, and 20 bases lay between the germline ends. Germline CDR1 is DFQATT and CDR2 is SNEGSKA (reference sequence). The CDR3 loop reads CSASAGKGANRYTF. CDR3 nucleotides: TGCAGTGCTAGTGCGGGGAAGGGTGCTAATCGCTACACCTTC.

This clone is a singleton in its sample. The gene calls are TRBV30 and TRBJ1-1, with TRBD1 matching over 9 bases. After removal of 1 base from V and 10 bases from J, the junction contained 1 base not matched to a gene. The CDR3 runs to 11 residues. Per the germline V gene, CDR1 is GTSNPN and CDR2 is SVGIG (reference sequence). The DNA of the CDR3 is TGTGCCTGGAGTGCGACAGGGGGAGCTTTCTTT. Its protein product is CAWSATGGAFF.

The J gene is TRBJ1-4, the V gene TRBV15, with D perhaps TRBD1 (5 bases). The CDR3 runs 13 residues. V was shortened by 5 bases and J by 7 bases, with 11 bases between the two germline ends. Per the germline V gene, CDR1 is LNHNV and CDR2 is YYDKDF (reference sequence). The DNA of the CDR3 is TGTGCCACCAGCGGCATGACAGTTGAAAAACTGTTTTTT. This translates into CATSGMTVEKLFF.

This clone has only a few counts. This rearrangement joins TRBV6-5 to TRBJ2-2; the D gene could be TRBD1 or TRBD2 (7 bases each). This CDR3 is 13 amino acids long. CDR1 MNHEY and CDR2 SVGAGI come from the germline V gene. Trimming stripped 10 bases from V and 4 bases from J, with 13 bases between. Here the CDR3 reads CATRGGFTGELFF. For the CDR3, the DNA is TGTGCCACCAGGGGGGGGTTCACCGGGGAGCTGTTTTTT.

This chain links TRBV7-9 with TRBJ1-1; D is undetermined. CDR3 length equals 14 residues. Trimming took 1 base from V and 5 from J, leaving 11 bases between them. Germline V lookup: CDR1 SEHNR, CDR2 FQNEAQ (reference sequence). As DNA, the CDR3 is TGTGCCAGCAGCTTAGGGGGAGGTGGTACTGAAGCTTTCTTT. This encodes CASSLGGGGTEAFF. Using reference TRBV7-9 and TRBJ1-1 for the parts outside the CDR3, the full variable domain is DTGVSQNPRHKITKRGQNVTFRCDPISEHNRLYWYRQTLGQGPEFLTYFQNEAQLEKSRLLSDRFSAERPKGSFSTLEIQRTEQGDSAMYLCASSLGGGGTEAFFGQGTRLTVV.